The rows below give T cell receptor beta chains drawn from one sample of a study of blood T cell repertoires in COVID-19. Method: immunoSEQ multiplex PCR; TCRdb's copy keeps in-frame clones and lacks some. The data hold about 270,000 clones, with around 86% observed a single time. The sequencing input was peripheral blood. The receptors derive from a man aged 40-50 years with active or convalescent COVID-19. The CDR3 runs from the conserved cysteine through the conserved F or W. Fields, in order: V gene, clone size, J gene, D gene, CDR3 DNA, CDR3 protein. A D gene is named only where the DNA matches it firmly. Not every row has a clone size; where given, it reads once, few, many or a size class.

>TRBV19|NA|TRBJ1-5|NA
TGTGCCAGTAGTATAGTTACGGTCGACAATCAGCCCCAGCATTTT
CASSIVTVDNQPQHF
>TRBV3-1/TRBV3-2|NA|TRBJ1-3|NA
TGTGCCTCCTTCTCTGGAAACACCATATATTTT
CASFSGNTIYF
>TRBV27|NA|TRBJ1-2|NA
TGTGCCAGCAACCCGGGGGGACTAAACTATGGCTACACCTTC
CASNPGGLNYGYTF
>TRBV29-1|few|TRBJ2-5|TRBD2
TGCAGCGTCGTGACTAGCGGGAGAGGAGGAGAGACCCAGTACTTC
CSVVTSGRGGETQYF
>TRBV7-3|NA|TRBJ2-5|NA
TGTGCCAGCAGCTTACTCCCCAGAGAGACCCAGTACTTC
CASSLLPRETQYF
>TRBV27|NA|TRBJ2-5|TRBD1
TGTGCCAGCAATAAACAGGGGTTAGGAGAGACCCAGTACTTC
CASNKQGLGETQYF
>TRBV24-1|NA|TRBJ1-5|NA
TGTGCCATCGGACAGACACCCCGGGGGCCCCAGCATTTT
CAIGQTPRGPQHF
>TRBV24-1|NA|TRBJ2-1|NA
TGTGCCACCAGTGATTTTCATAGGGGTAGGAATGAGCAGTTCTTC
CATSDFHRGRNEQFF
>TRBV10-3|NA|TRBJ1-2|TRBD1
TGTGCCATCAGTGGAAACACAGGGGACTATGGCTACACCTTC
CAISGNTGDYGYTF
>TRBV6-5|NA|TRBJ1-2|NA
TGTGCCAGCAGTCCCGGGACTCTGGGCTACACCTTC
CASSPGTLGYTF
>TRBV24-1|NA|TRBJ1-1|TRBD1
TGTGCCTCCCTAGCCGGGACAGGGCCTGAAGCTTTCTTT
CASLAGTGPEAFF
>TRBV11-2|NA|TRBJ1-2|TRBD1
TGTGCCAGCAGCTTAGGACCGCAGGGGGCGGACTATGGCTACACCTTC
CASSLGPQGADYGYTF
>TRBV14|NA|TRBJ1-5|NA
TGTGCCAGCAGCCTGGACACGAGCAATCAGCCCCAGCATTTT
CASSLDTSNQPQHF
>TRBV10-3|NA|TRBJ2-3|NA
TGTGCCATCAGTTTCACTGGCACCGGACTACCACCCTTAACTACGCAGTATTTT
CAISFTGTGLPPLTTQYF
>TRBV5-6|few|TRBJ2-2|NA
TGTGCCAGCAGCTTGAGATTGCAGGGGAACACCGGGGAGCTGTTTTTT
CASSLRLQGNTGELFF
>TRBV5-1|NA|TRBJ1-1|NA
TGCGCCAGCAGAGTTGCCCTTCAACAGAACACTGAAGCTTTCTTT
CASRVALQQNTEAFF
>TRBV18|NA|TRBJ1-1|TRBD1
TGTGCCAGCTCACCAAAGGGGGCGCAGACTGAAGCTTTCTTT
CASSPKGAQTEAFF
>TRBV6-1|NA|TRBJ1-6|NA
TGTGCCAGCAGTGGGTTACAAAACGCCTATAATTCACCCCTCCACTTT
CASSGLQNAYNSPLHF
>TRBV7-9|NA|TRBJ1-1|TRBD1
TGTGCCAGCAGGGGAGACAGGGAGAGAGCTTTCTTT
CASRGDRERAFF
>TRBV2|NA|TRBJ1-2|NA
TGTGCCAGCAGAGAGGACAGCCCCTATGGCTACACCTTC
CASREDSPYGYTF
>TRBV24-1|NA|TRBJ1-1|TRBD1
TGTGCCACCAGTGATGGGACAGAGATCACTGAAGCTTTCTTT
CATSDGTEITEAFF
>TRBV15|NA|TRBJ1-4|TRBD1
TGTGCCACCACCATGGGTGACAGGGATAATGAAAAACTGTTTTTT
CATTMGDRDNEKLFF